This entry lists 2 T cell receptor beta chains sequenced from one sample in a study of CD8 T cells in Susac syndrome. Random hexamers were used to reverse transcribe the RNA input (0.5 to 1 ug). TCRdb re-derived calls from the immunoSEQ multiplex PCR reads in MiXCR, one entry per CDR3 protein. Altogether about 110,000 distinct CDR3 sequences are present, roughly 95% being singletons, with the ten largest covering just over 0.095%. Sequenced material: CD4+ T cells from PBMCs. The source is a human donor in good health.

The J gene is TRBJ1-2, the V gene TRBV2; D unclear. The CDR3 extends over 11 amino acids. V was pared by 8 bases and J by 7 bases, with 11 bases between. The V gene's germline CDR1 is SNHLY and CDR2 FYNNEI. In nucleotides, the CDR3 is TGTGCCAGCGGGGTAGGGTCTGGCTACACCTTC. This codes for CASGVGSGYTF.

The chain carries TRBV20-1 and TRBJ2-7; TRBD1 is a possible D gene (5 bases). This CDR3 comprises 13 residues. The V end lost 2 bases, the J end lost 0 bases, and 8 bases lay between the germline ends. Germline values: CDR1 DFQATT, CDR2 SNEGSKA (reference sequence). CDR3 residues: CSARPGISYEQYF. CDR3 coding DNA: TGCAGTGCTAGACCAGGGATCTCCTACGAGCAGTACTTC.